This T cell receptor (beta chain) was identified during a study of T cell responses to AZD1222 COVID-19 vaccine. Overall study results and limits: White British ancestry dominated among donors, who included more females, and clonal diversity was possibly underestimated. CD4 TCRs linked to vaccination spanned spike, dominating at 160-218 and 743-854. Breadth and depth of Spike-specific TCRs rose after two AZD1222 doses.

CDR1 LNHDA and CDR2 SQIVND come from the germline V gene (reference sequence). CDR3 length: 15 amino acids. Trimming took off 0 bases at V and 4 bases at J, with 13 bases between the two ends. Assay used: immunoSEQ multiplex PCR; TCRdb lists only in-frame clones, some missing. The data hold around 140,000 clones, with approximately 86% observed a single time. This clone showed up just a few times. The target antigen is unknown. The sequenced sample was peripheral blood, obtained 28 days after the second dose of the MenACWY control vaccine. The sequence was obtained from an adult who received the MenACWY meningococcal vaccine as a control. The chain joins TRBV19 to TRBJ2-7; D ambiguous. CDR3: CASSIEPGRDYEQYF. The DNA of the CDR3 is TGTGCCAGTAGTATAGAGCCTGGTCGAGATTACGAGCAGTACTTC.